Detailed here is one T cell receptor (beta chain). What it binds is not known. V lost 8 bases to trimming and J lost 1 base, with 18 bases between them. Per the germline V gene, CDR1 is KGHSH and CDR2 is LQKENI. CDR3 length equals 15 residues. This sample is drawn from a study of OX40 agonist ivuxolimab in advanced cancers. Study results and caveats: Not determined was the antigen specificity of the expanded peripheral T cells.

Assay: immunoSEQ multiplex PCR; the TCRdb copy retains only in-frame clones and omits some. The sample includes some 74,000 clones, 70% to 90% of them seen just once. Sequenced material: CD4+ or CD8+ T cells sorted from blood, taken in a trial of the OX40 agonist ivuxolimab. The receptor was derived from an adult with an advanced solid tumor such as melanoma, head and neck, liver or kidney cancer. The chain employs TRBV18 and TRBJ2-7; D call uncertain. This CDR3 is CASQQSAVVSYEQYF. Here the CDR3 DNA reads TGTGCCAGCCAGCAATCGGCGGTCGTATCCTACGAGCAGTACTTC.